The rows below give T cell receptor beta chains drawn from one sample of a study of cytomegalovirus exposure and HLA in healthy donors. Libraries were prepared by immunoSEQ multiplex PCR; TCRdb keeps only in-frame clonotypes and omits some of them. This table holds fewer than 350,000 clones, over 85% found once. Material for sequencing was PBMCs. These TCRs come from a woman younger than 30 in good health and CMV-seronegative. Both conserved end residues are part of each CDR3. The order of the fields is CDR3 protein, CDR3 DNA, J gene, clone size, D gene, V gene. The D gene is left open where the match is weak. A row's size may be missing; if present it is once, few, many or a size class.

cdr3_aa: CASSLGLSAGQETQYF
cdr3_nt: TGTGCCAGCAGCTTAGGGCTCAGCGCGGGACAAGAGACCCAGTACTTC
j_call: TRBJ2-5
clone_size: .
d_call: .
v_call: TRBV7-3

cdr3_aa: CASSEQGDYGYTF
cdr3_nt: TGTGCCAGCAGTGAACAGGGGGACTATGGCTACACCTTC
j_call: TRBJ1-2
clone_size: .
d_call: TRBD1
v_call: TRBV2

cdr3_aa: CASSLSSGGLNTGELFF
cdr3_nt: TGTGCCAGCAGCCTATCCAGCGGGGGCCTTAACACCGGGGAGCTGTTTTTT
j_call: TRBJ2-2
clone_size: .
d_call: TRBD2
v_call: TRBV13

cdr3_aa: CASTVTGTTYNSPLHF
cdr3_nt: TGCGCCAGCACGGTGACAGGTACCACCTATAATTCACCCCTCCACTTT
j_call: TRBJ1-6
clone_size: .
d_call: .
v_call: TRBV5-1

cdr3_aa: CASSQEGGRAPKYEQYF
cdr3_nt: TGCGCCAGCAGCCAAGAGGGGGGGAGGGCCCCGAAATACGAGCAGTACTTC
j_call: TRBJ2-7
clone_size: few
d_call: TRBD2
v_call: TRBV4-1

cdr3_aa: CACGLDSYNEQFF
cdr3_nt: TGTGCCTGCGGACTAGACTCCTACAATGAGCAGTTCTTC
j_call: TRBJ2-1
clone_size: .
d_call: TRBD2
v_call: TRBV30

cdr3_aa: CSVMGQGGGYTF
cdr3_nt: TGCAGCGTCATGGGACAGGGAGGAGGCTACACCTTC
j_call: TRBJ1-2
clone_size: few
d_call: TRBD1
v_call: TRBV29-1

cdr3_aa: CASSPQGANGYTF
cdr3_nt: TGTGCCAGCAGTCCCCAGGGGGCGAATGGCTACACCTTC
j_call: TRBJ1-2
clone_size: .
d_call: TRBD1
v_call: TRBV2

cdr3_aa: CASLDRGFNEQFF
cdr3_nt: TGCGCCAGCTTGGACAGGGGCTTTAATGAGCAGTTCTTC
j_call: TRBJ2-1
clone_size: once
d_call: TRBD1
v_call: TRBV5-1

cdr3_aa: CASSLMASGDTEAFF
cdr3_nt: TGCGCCAGCAGCTTGATGGCCAGTGGTGACACTGAAGCTTTCTTT
j_call: TRBJ1-1
clone_size: .
d_call: .
v_call: TRBV5-1

cdr3_aa: CASRRTASGNTIYF
cdr3_nt: TGTGCCAGCAGGCGGACAGCCTCTGGAAACACCATATATTTT
j_call: TRBJ1-3
clone_size: .
d_call: .
v_call: TRBV11-2

cdr3_aa: CASSWDRNTDTQYF
cdr3_nt: TGTGCCAGCAGTTGGGACAGAAACACAGATACGCAGTATTTT
j_call: TRBJ2-3
clone_size: .
d_call: TRBD1
v_call: TRBV6-5

cdr3_aa: CASSRAQRQPQERSSYNSPLHF
cdr3_nt: TGCGCCAGCAGTCGGGCCCAACGACAGCCTCAAGAACGTAGCTCCTATAATTCACCCCTCCACTTT
j_call: TRBJ1-6
clone_size: .
d_call: .
v_call: TRBV23-1

cdr3_aa: CASSYSTNRGPYEQYF
cdr3_nt: TGTGCCAGCAGTTACTCGACAAACAGGGGCCCCTACGAGCAGTACTTC
j_call: TRBJ2-7
clone_size: .
d_call: TRBD1
v_call: TRBV6-5

cdr3_aa: CASSLVGGGYTF
cdr3_nt: TGTGCCAGCAGCTTGGTGGGGGGAGGCTACACCTTC
j_call: TRBJ1-2
clone_size: once
d_call: .
v_call: TRBV5-6

cdr3_aa: CASSLTSGGSQETQYF
cdr3_nt: TGTGCCAGCAGCTTAACTAGCGGGGGGTCCCAAGAGACCCAGTACTTC
j_call: TRBJ2-5
clone_size: .
d_call: TRBD2
v_call: TRBV7-2

cdr3_aa: CASSETGSLYFF
cdr3_nt: TGTGCCAGCAGTGAGACAGGGAGCCTATATTTCTTT
j_call: TRBJ1-1
clone_size: .
d_call: TRBD1
v_call: TRBV25-1

cdr3_aa: CASSEEFSSGNTIYF
cdr3_nt: TGTGCCAGCAGTGAAGAATTTAGCTCTGGAAACACCATATATTTT
j_call: TRBJ1-3
clone_size: .
d_call: .
v_call: TRBV2

cdr3_aa: CASARGVNYPYNEQFF
cdr3_nt: TGTGCCAGCGCCCGGGGAGTGAATTACCCCTACAATGAGCAGTTCTTC
j_call: TRBJ2-1
clone_size: .
d_call: .
v_call: TRBV21-1

cdr3_aa: CASSATDLRGNTEAFF
cdr3_nt: TGTGCCAGCAGCGCTACCGATCTCAGGGGGAACACTGAAGCTTTCTTT
j_call: TRBJ1-1
clone_size: .
d_call: .
v_call: TRBV2

cdr3_aa: CASSGVFKVPTDTQYF
cdr3_nt: TGTGCCAGTTCAGGCGTTTTCAAGGTTCCCACAGATACGCAGTATTTT
j_call: TRBJ2-3
clone_size: .
d_call: .
v_call: TRBV19

cdr3_aa: CASSLGLAGGPLEQFF
cdr3_nt: TGTGCCAGCAGCTTAGGACTAGCGGGGGGTCCACTTGAGCAGTTCTTC
j_call: TRBJ2-1
clone_size: .
d_call: TRBD2
v_call: TRBV7-3

cdr3_aa: CASSYVGRSSYEQYF
cdr3_nt: TGTGCCAGCAGTTACGTGGGTCGGAGCTCCTACGAGCAGTACTTC
j_call: TRBJ2-7
clone_size: .
d_call: .
v_call: TRBV6-6

cdr3_aa: CASSSNPGTGGAEDEQYF
cdr3_nt: TGTGCCAGCAGTTCCAACCCCGGGACAGGGGGCGCAGAGGACGAGCAGTACTTC
j_call: TRBJ2-7
clone_size: .
d_call: TRBD1
v_call: TRBV28

cdr3_aa: CASSLGVPGGVAGELFF
cdr3_nt: TGCGCCAGCAGCTTGGGGGTGCCAGGGGGCGTCGCCGGGGAGCTGTTTTTT
j_call: TRBJ2-2
clone_size: .
d_call: TRBD1
v_call: TRBV5-1

cdr3_aa: CASSPNGLAGETQYF
cdr3_nt: TGTGCCAGCAGCCCAAACGGACTAGCAGGAGAGACCCAGTACTTC
j_call: TRBJ2-5
clone_size: .
d_call: TRBD2
v_call: TRBV7-2

cdr3_aa: CASSVDSGVFAEQYF
cdr3_nt: TGTGCCAGCAGCGTAGACTCGGGGGTTTTTGCCGAGCAGTACTTC
j_call: TRBJ2-7
clone_size: .
d_call: .
v_call: TRBV9

cdr3_aa: CASSPGKFRFF
cdr3_nt: TGTGCCAGCAGCCCAGGGAAGTTCCGGTTCTTC
j_call: TRBJ2-1
clone_size: .
d_call: .
v_call: TRBV7-2

cdr3_aa: CASSLRRTGGERHEKLFF
cdr3_nt: TGTGCCAGCAGCTTGCGTAGGACAGGGGGCGAAAGGCATGAAAAACTGTTTTTT
j_call: TRBJ1-4
clone_size: .
d_call: TRBD1
v_call: TRBV7-6

cdr3_aa: CASSLAWAETQYF
cdr3_nt: TGCGCCAGCAGCTTGGCATGGGCTGAGACCCAGTACTTC
j_call: TRBJ2-5
clone_size: .
d_call: .
v_call: TRBV5-1

cdr3_aa: CASSPSRAPHGYTF
cdr3_nt: TGCGCCAGCAGTCCGTCGAGGGCACCCCATGGCTACACCTTC
j_call: TRBJ1-2
clone_size: .
d_call: .
v_call: TRBV23-1

cdr3_aa: CASSSGLSYEQYF
cdr3_nt: TGTGCCAGCAGCTCGGGACTGTCCTACGAGCAGTACTTC
j_call: TRBJ2-7
clone_size: .
d_call: .
v_call: TRBV13

cdr3_aa: CASSLYAGGGGTDTQYF
cdr3_nt: TGTGCCAGCAGTTTATATGCGGGCGGGGGGGGCACAGATACGCAGTATTTT
j_call: TRBJ2-3
clone_size: .
d_call: TRBD2
v_call: TRBV27

cdr3_aa: CASSPGLAGTRSYEQYF
cdr3_nt: TGTGCCAGCAGCCCCGGACTAGCGGGGACCCGCTCCTACGAGCAGTACTTC
j_call: TRBJ2-7
clone_size: .
d_call: TRBD2
v_call: TRBV13

cdr3_aa: CASSPGTDKHSNQPQHF
cdr3_nt: TGTGCCAGCAGTCCCGGGACAGACAAACATAGCAATCAGCCCCAGCATTTT
j_call: TRBJ1-5
clone_size: .
d_call: .
v_call: TRBV21-1